This entry features one T cell receptor beta chain sequence. The sample holds one count of this clone. It lacks a known antigen. No clone much larger than this one lies a single base away; base qualities are absent. In the prospective study, participants were roughly 18 to 100 years old, resided in approximately 25 geographic areas of the United States, and were enrolled through a virtual design. In the prospective study, participants were assigned to cohorts based on the clinical history participants reported in a screening survey and a study questionnaire. Each participant in the prospective study had whole blood, serum and a nasopharyngeal or oropharyngeal swab collected by mobile phlebotomists. Participants in the prospective study had the option to provide additional blood draws and questionnaires over a roughly 2-month period. Before DNA extraction, blood samples from the prospective study were shipped at room temperature or frozen.

This entry belongs to a study of blood T cell repertoires in COVID-19 (dated by TCRdb to about 2020). Turning to the overall study: Collaborator samples came from the United States, Italy and Spain and covered acute and convalescent phases of COVID-19. The material from the prospective study consisted of cDNA or gDNA derived from T cells, B-cell-depleted T cells, or PBMCs. Subjects who had been exposed to COVID-19, were actively infected with it, or had recovered from it provided the deeply sampled blood TCRbeta repertoires that made up the dataset. The repertoires were released in a freely available public database intended as a resource for research on the immune response to SARS-CoV-2. Samples were obtained from the ongoing ImmuneRACE study (first 160 participants) and from 1,254 subjects provided by 6 global collaborators. Sample metadata almost always included a de-identified subject ID, COVID-19 status, age in years and sex. Where available, HLA class I and class II types were taken from metadata supplied by the sample provider and were not determined by assay-based typing.

The immunoSEQ Assay, a bias-controlled multiplex PCR, was used to amplify TCRbeta CDR3 regions from genomic DNA. On the study's bioinformatics: Within the assay, amplification of reference gene primers was used to estimate how many nucleated cells each sample contained. Sequence reads were collapsed and filtered to measure the absolute abundance of every unique TCRbeta CDR3 rearrangement. For each sample, productive Simpson clonality was calculated as the square root of Simpson's diversity index across productive rearrangements. In TCRdb, the immuneACCESS table is reduced to in-frame sequences with V and J assigned. These tables do not hold every clone; where another copy was compared, an unresolved V gene accounts for under half, and the others remain unexplained. V and J calls plus clone size are reproduced from that table; the DNA served to infer D and trimming. The sample yields roughly 180,000 clones; roughly 80% were counted once. Of the sample, roughly 6% falls within the top ten clones.

Unmatched junction bases come to 12, with V trimmed by 0 bases and J by 7 bases. The germline V gene (reference sequence) gives CDR1 as LGHDT and CDR2 as YNNKEL. The CDR3 runs 18 amino acids, cysteine and phenylalanine included. Only the CDR3 portion is preserved as DNA: 54 bases, with reading frame beginning at the first base. Findings and caveats that apply to the study as a whole: The quantity of clinical and demographic metadata differed by source and by participant and was supplied without curation.

The sequencing sample was made of PBMCs or T cells enriched from blood (not recorded which). This sequence uses TRBV3-1 (or the pseudogene TRBV3-2) and TRBJ2-5; the central 12 bases match TRBD2. The clonotype was recovered from a woman in her 40s with acute COVID-19. The DNA is TGTGCCAGCAGCCAAGAGGGGGGGACTAGCGGGTACCCAGGGACCCAGTACTTC. It codes for CASSQEGGTSGYPGTQYF.